The rows below give T cell receptor beta chains drawn from one sample of a study of tumor and adjacent non-tumor tissue in lung cancer. TCRdb analysed the multiplex PCR reads with MiXCR anew, one entry per CDR3 protein. The profile covers 90,000 to 110,000 distinct CDR3 sequences, with about 75% appearing a single time and around 37% taken by the ten largest. Input material: lung tumor tissue. The receptors shown here come from an older woman with non-small cell lung cancer. CDR3s include the opening cysteine and the closing phenylalanine or tryptophan. Each record gives: J gene, V gene, clone size, D gene, CDR3 DNA, CDR3 protein. A D gene is named only where the DNA matches it firmly. Clone size is shown for a subset of rows, as once, few, many or a class of expanded clone.

TRBJ1-6 | TRBV6-5 | - | - | TGTGCCAGCAGATACTCTCCAGGAAATTCACCCCTCCACTTT | CASRYSPGNSPLHF
TRBJ2-7 | TRBV6-1 | - | TRBD1 | TGCGTCATCAGTGAATGGGACAGGGGGCACGTCGAGCAGTACTTC | CVISEWDRGHVEQYF
TRBJ1-6 | TRBV7-2 | - | - | TGTGCCAGCAGCTTAGTTCGGGGCGCGGGGTCACCCCTCCACTTT | CASSLVRGAGSPLHF
TRBJ2-7 | TRBV11-2 | - | TRBD1 | TGTGCCAGCATTTACAGGGACAGGGGCTACGAGCAGTACTTC | CASIYRDRGYEQYF
TRBJ2-7 | TRBV11-2 | - | - | TGTGCCAGCAGTTGGGTCCGCGGAGGATATGAACAGTACTTC | CASSWVRGGYEQYF
TRBJ2-2 | TRBV20-1 | once | - | TGCAGTACTTCGCCGGGTTCGACGAACACCGGGGAGCTGTTGTTT | CSTSPGSTNTGELLF
TRBJ1-2 | TRBV28 | - | - | TGTGTCAGCACTTTAGGAAACAGGGACACCTACACCTTC | CVSTLGNRDTYTF
TRBJ2-5 | TRBV11-2 | - | - | TGTACCAGCAGCTTATCCAGGGGAAACGGTTATACGGAGACACAGTACTTC | CTSSLSRGNGYTETQYF
TRBJ2-1 | TRBV11-3 | once | - | TGTGCCATCAGCTTAGAGATGACTAGTGCGAGCCACAATGAGCAGTTCTTC | CAISLEMTSASHNEQFF
TRBJ2-1 | TRBV11-1 | - | - | TGTGCCAACAGCCCAAGGGGGGATGAGCAATTCTTC | CANSPRGDEQFF
TRBJ2-6 | TRBV29-1 | many | - | TGCAGCGTGGTGAGCTCTGGGGCCAACGTCCTGACTTTC | CSVVSSGANVLTF
TRBJ2-5 | TRBV12-3/TRBV12-4 | - | - | TGTGCCAGCAGTTTCGGGCTCCTAAGCAGGGAAGAAGAGACCCAGTACTTC | CASSFGLLSREEETQYF
TRBJ1-6 | TRBV14 | few | - | TGCGCCAGCAGCCAAGGGATAGGTCCCAATTCACCCCTCCACTTT | CASSQGIGPNSPLHF
TRBJ1-2 | TRBV11-2 | once | TRBD1 | TGTGTCAGCAGCTTAGTGCGGGACAGCCCGCATGGCTATACCTTC | CVSSLVRDSPHGYTF
TRBJ2-7 | TRBV11-2 | - | - | TGTGCCAGCAGCTTAAAGGGGCAGTCGTCCTACGAACAGCACTTC | CASSLKGQSSYEQHF
TRBJ2-5 | TRBV5-6 | - | TRBD2 | TGTGCCAGCAGCACGCGGGAGTTTCAAGAGACCCAGTACTTC | CASSTREFQETQYF